This is a list of T cell receptor beta chains from one sample in a study of blood T cell repertoires in COVID-19. The protocol was immunoSEQ multiplex PCR, while the TCRdb copy is restricted to in-frame clones and leaves out a portion. The sample contains approximately 210,000 clones, around 80% of which appear only once. Sequencing used peripheral blood. These receptors originate from a woman between 45 and 65 years old with acute or convalescent COVID-19. Each CDR3 is given with its conserved first and last residue. Fields, in order: V gene, J gene, CDR3 protein.

V: TRBV6-6; J: TRBJ2-7; CDR3: CASSRRGTTYEQYF
V: TRBV18; J: TRBJ1-3; CDR3: CASSTGQSSGNTIYF
V: TRBV11-2; J: TRBJ2-1; CDR3: CASKGPGTSSYNEQFF
V: TRBV5-4; J: TRBJ2-5; CDR3: CASSLKPWRMETQYF
V: TRBV19; J: TRBJ2-3; CDR3: CASSPGGRDPVSTDTQYF
V: TRBV27; J: TRBJ2-2; CDR3: CASSLSPLALAGELFF
V: TRBV3-1/TRBV3-2; J: TRBJ1-5; CDR3: CASSFAGPWENQPQHF
V: TRBV20-1; J: TRBJ2-5; CDR3: CSASLGAGETQYF
V: TRBV7-2; J: TRBJ2-7; CDR3: CASSLENRGWGEQYF
V: TRBV9; J: TRBJ1-6; CDR3: CASSVTGNNSPLHF